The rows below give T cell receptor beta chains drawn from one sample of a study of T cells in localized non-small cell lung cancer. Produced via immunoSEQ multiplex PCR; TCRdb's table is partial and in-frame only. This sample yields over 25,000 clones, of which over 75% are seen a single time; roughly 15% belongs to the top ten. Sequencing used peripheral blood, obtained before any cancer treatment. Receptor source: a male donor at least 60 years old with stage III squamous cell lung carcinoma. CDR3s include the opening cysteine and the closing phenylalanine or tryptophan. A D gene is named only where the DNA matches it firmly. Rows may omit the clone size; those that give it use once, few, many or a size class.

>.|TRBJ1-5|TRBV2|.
CASSGNSNQPQHF
TGTGCCAGCAGTGGGAATAGCAATCAGCCCCAGCATTTT
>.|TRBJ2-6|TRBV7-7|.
CASSYAPVPQSRANVLTF
TGTGCCAGCAGCTATGCTCCAGTGCCACAAAGTCGGGCCAACGTCCTGACTTTC
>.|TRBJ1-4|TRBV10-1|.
CASRDLDGKLFF
TGCGCCAGCAGGGATTTGGACGGTAAACTGTTTTTT
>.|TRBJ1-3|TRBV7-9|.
CASSLALRQPPGNTIYF
TGTGCCAGCAGCTTAGCTTTGCGGCAGCCCCCTGGAAACACCATATATTTT
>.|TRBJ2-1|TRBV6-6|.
CASRLSAEKVNEQFF
TGTGCCAGCAGATTATCTGCCGAGAAGGTCAATGAGCAGTTCTTC
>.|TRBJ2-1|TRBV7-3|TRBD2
CASSLSGGSNNEQFF
TGTGCCAGCAGCCTAAGCGGGGGCTCTAACAATGAGCAGTTCTTC
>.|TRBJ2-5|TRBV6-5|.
CASKQGIWQETQYF
TGTGCCAGCAAACAGGGAATTTGGCAAGAGACCCAGTACTTC
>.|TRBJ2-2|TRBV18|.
CASSPVQDFTGELFF
TGTGCCAGCTCACCCGTTCAAGACTTTACCGGGGAGCTGTTTTTT
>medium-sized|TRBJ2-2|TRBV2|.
CASSAFGTENTGELFF
TGTGCCAGCAGTGCCTTCGGGACCGAGAACACCGGGGAGCTGTTTTTT
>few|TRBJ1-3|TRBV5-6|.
CASSLRGNSGNTIYF
TGTGCCAGCAGCTTACGCGGGAACTCTGGAAACACCATATATTTT
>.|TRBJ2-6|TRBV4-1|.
CASSQVQHLSSSGANVLTF
TGCGCCAGCAGCCAAGTACAACACCTGTCGTCCTCTGGGGCCAACGTCCTGACTTTC
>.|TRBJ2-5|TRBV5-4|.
CASSFPAAKETQYF
TGTGCCAGCAGCTTCCCAGCGGCAAAAGAGACCCAGTACTTC
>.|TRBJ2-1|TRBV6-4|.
CASRIEGAGGNEQFF
TGTGCCAGCAGAATCGAGGGGGCTGGGGGGAATGAGCAGTTCTTC
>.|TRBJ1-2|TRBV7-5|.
CASSSPLGYGYTF
TGTGCCAGCAGCTCTCCCTTGGGCTATGGCTACACCTTC
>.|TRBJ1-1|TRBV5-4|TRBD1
CASSFTGGTEAFF
TGTGCCAGCAGCTTCACAGGGGGGACTGAAGCTTTCTTT
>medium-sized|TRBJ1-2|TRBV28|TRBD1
CASSFGGGGAAGYTF
TGTGCCAGCAGTTTCGGGGGAGGGGGCGCCGCTGGCTACACCTTC
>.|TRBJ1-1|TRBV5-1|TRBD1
CASSLTGGNTEAFF
TGCGCCAGCAGCTTGACAGGGGGGAACACTGAAGCTTTCTTT
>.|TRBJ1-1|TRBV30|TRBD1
CAWSPDRAAEAFF
TGTGCCTGGAGTCCGGACAGGGCGGCTGAAGCTTTCTTT
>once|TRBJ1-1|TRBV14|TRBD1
CASSLNRGRNTEAFF
TGTGCCAGCAGCCTGAACAGGGGGAGGAACACTGAAGCTTTCTTT